Each of the 22 T cell receptor beta chains below was sequenced from the same sample in a study of graft-versus-host responses after intestinal transplantation. Clones were sequenced by immunoSEQ multiplex PCR, and TCRdb holds only the in-frame ones, with some missing. The table lists about 27,000 clones, approximately 93% of them singletons, with around 0.53% in the top ten. This material consisted of PBMCs, taken 18 days after transplant. The receptor set was obtained from a human patient who received an intestinal transplant, so some T cells may come from the graft donor.

The chain joins TRBV6-4 to TRBJ1-1, with D perhaps matching TRBD1 (5 bases). The length of the CDR3 is 15 residues. The germline V gene encodes CDR1 MRHNA and CDR2 SNTAGT. Between the trimmed V and J ends, which lost 0 bases and 4 bases, there was a span of 12 bases. The CDR3 spells CASSDSSPGGTEAFF. In DNA, the CDR3 is TGTGCCAGCAGTGACTCGAGTCCTGGGGGCACTGAAGCTTTCTTT.

CDR3 bases: TGTGCCAGCAGCTTAGATAGGGGAGCTTTCTTT. Its protein is CASSLDRGAFF. The rearrangement links TRBV13 to TRBJ1-1; a possible D gene is TRBD1 (5 bases). Germline V gene lookup returns CDR1 PRHDT and CDR2 FYEKMQ (reference sequence). Trimming removed 1 base from V and 10 bases from J, with 7 bases in between. The CDR3 runs to 11 residues. Based on the CDR3 plus reference TRBV13 and TRBJ1-1, the full variable domain is AAGVIQSPRHLIKEKRETATLKCYPIPRHDTVYWYQQGPGQDPQFLISFYEKMQSDKGSIPDRFSAQQFSDYHSELNMSSLELGDSALYFCASSLDRGAFFGQGTRLTVV.

The V gene is TRBV2, the J gene TRBJ2-7, with no clear D. Trimming shortened V by 4 bases and J by 6 bases, and 13 bases separated the two germline ends. The CDR3 totals 13 residues. In germline, CDR1 is SNHLY, CDR2 FYNNEI. The chain's CDR3 is CASSATNKGEQYF. In nucleotides, the CDR3 is TGTGCCAGCAGTGCCACTAACAAAGGCGAGCAGTACTTC. The variable domain in full, completed from reference TRBV2 and TRBJ2-7, reads EPEVTQTPSHQVTQMGQEVILRCVPISNHLYFYWYRQILGQKVEFLVSFYNNEISEKSEIFDDQFSVERPDGSNFTLKIRSTKLEDSAMYFCASSATNKGEQYFGPGTRLTVT.

The chain is built from TRBV12-2 and TRBJ2-3. TRBV12-2 is a pseudogene locus. The CDR3 totals 16 residues. In nucleotides, the CDR3 is TGTGCAAGTCGCTTAGGAGGGGGGATTAACACAGATACGCAGTATTTT. Translating gives CASRLGGGINTDTQYF.

This clone was seen just once. CDR3 protein: CASSIETGAGNSPLHF. The CDR3 DNA sequence: TGTGCCAGTAGTATAGAAACCGGGGCCGGGAATTCACCCCTCCACTTT. The gene calls are TRBV19 and TRBJ1-6; possibly TRBD1 for D (5 bases). The CDR3 runs 16 residues. Trimming stripped 0 bases from V and 7 bases from J, with 13 bases between. In germline, CDR1 is LNHDA, CDR2 SQIVND (reference sequence).

The chain carries TRBV13 and TRBJ2-5, with 13 bases aligning to TRBD2. V lost 5 bases, J lost 2 bases, and 5 bases stayed unmatched. In germline, CDR1 is PRHDT, CDR2 FYEKMQ (reference sequence). The CDR3 is made up of 16 amino acids. CDR3 sequence: CASSPRTSGGQETQYF. CDR3 DNA sequence: TGTGCCAGCAGCCCAAGGACTAGCGGGGGACAAGAGACCCAGTACTTC.

The chain couples TRBV7-8 to TRBJ1-5, with TRBD1 identical over 8 bases. The germline CDR1 and CDR2 sequences are SGHVS and FQNEAQ. The CDR3 is 15 amino acids. Trimming cost V 1 base and J 7 bases; bases outside gene matches: 6. CDR3 nucleotides: TGTGCCAGCAGCTTAGGGCAGGGGGCGGAACAGCCCCAGCATTTT. Its translation is CASSLGQGAEQPQHF.

J is TRBJ1-6 and V is TRBV9, with D possibly TRBD1 on 5 matching bases. Trimming stripped 3 bases from V and 7 bases from J, with 8 bases between. The CDR3 runs 13 residues. The germline gives CDR1 SGDLS, CDR2 YYNGEE. DNA of the CDR3: TGTGCCAGCAGCGCGGAGGGGAATTCACCCCTCCACTTT. Protein sequence: CASSAEGNSPLHF.

The V and J genes are TRBV7-8 and TRBJ2-3; D unclear. This CDR3 region has 14 residues. V lost 5 bases, J lost 0 bases, and 9 bases lay in between. Germline V CDR1 and CDR2: SGHVS, FQNEAQ. CDR3 DNA sequence: TGTGCCAGCAGCCAAAAAATAAGCACAGATACGCAGTATTTT. Residues: CASSQKISTDTQYF.

This chain uses TRBV11-1 with TRBJ2-1; the match to TRBD2 covers 9 bases. In germline, CDR1 is SGHAT, CDR2 FQDESV (reference sequence). There are 15 residues in the CDR3. The V gene end was trimmed by 2 bases and the J gene end by 2 bases; junction bases not matched to a gene: 1. The CDR3 region is CASSLLAGTYNEQFF. The CDR3 DNA reads as TGTGCCAGCAGCTTACTAGCGGGGACCTACAATGAGCAGTTCTTC.

The chain carries TRBV6-5 and TRBJ1-1; no reliable D call. V gave up 3 bases and J gave up 3 bases, with 14 bases separating them. Germline CDR1 and CDR2: MNHEY and SVGAGI. The CDR3 totals 15 residues. The CDR3 here is CASSYIVGGDTEAFF. CDR3 bases: TGTGCCAGCAGTTATATTGTTGGCGGAGACACTGAAGCTTTCTTT.

V gene TRBV15 combines with J gene TRBJ1-1; D is unclear. The germline CDR1 and CDR2 sequences are LNHNV and YYDKDF (reference sequence). This CDR3 region has 15 residues. The V end was cut by 1 base, the J end by 2 bases, with 11 bases between. The CDR3 DNA is TGTGCCACCAGCAGAGGAGCAGGATTCAACACTGAAGCTTTCTTT. Encoded protein: CATSRGAGFNTEAFF.

The gene calls are TRBV13 and TRBJ2-1; 8 bases agree with TRBD1. The CDR3 sequence is 16 residues long. Germline CDR1 and CDR2: PRHDT and FYEKMQ (reference sequence). V lost 5 bases, J lost 6 bases, and 12 bases stayed unmatched. The CDR3 DNA is TGTGCCAGCAGCCAAGTCGGACAGGGTGTAGTCAATGAGCAGTTCTTC. Translation: CASSQVGQGVVNEQFF.

CDR3 sequence (DNA): TGTGCCAGCAGTCCCGTCATAGCCAAAAACATTCAGTACTTC. It translates to CASSPVIAKNIQYF. The chain recombines TRBV27 with TRBJ2-4; no reliable D call. The CDR3 is 14 amino acids. Germline V CDR1 and CDR2: MNHEY, SMNVEV (reference sequence). Trimming took 5 bases from V and 0 from J, leaving 8 bases between them.

The chain joins TRBV7-2 to TRBJ1-2, with TRBD1 matching over 8 bases. Germline CDR1 is SGHTA and CDR2 is FQGNSA. After removal of 5 bases from V and 7 bases from J, the junction contained 12 bases not matched to a gene. This CDR3 spans 15 amino acids. This chain's CDR3 is CASSRSRDRSRGYTF. Here the CDR3 DNA reads TGTGCCAGCAGCAGGTCCCGGGACAGGTCCCGTGGCTACACCTTC.

CDR3 sequence (DNA): TGCGCCAGCAGCTTGGAGACAGGGTTCGACGAGCAGTACTTC. Translated, it gives CASSLETGFDEQYF. This chain links TRBV5-1 with TRBJ2-7; 7 bases line up with TRBD1. The trim removed 0 bases at V and 5 bases at J, leaving 5 bases unmatched. The CDR3 is 14 amino acids. Germline values: CDR1 SGHRS, CDR2 YFSETQ.

Details on this clone: The CDR3 carries no conserved terminal phenylalanine or tryptophan, so it likely arises from a read error. V usage is TRBV27 and J usage is TRBJ1-2; D perhaps matches TRBD1 (6 bases). CDR3 size: 16 residues. CDR1 is MNHEY and CDR2 is SMNVEV in the germline V gene (reference sequence). The CDR3 protein is CASSPLTGYSDYGYTL. The CDR3 nucleotides are TGCGCCAGCAGTCCCCTCACAGGGTACTCTGACTATGGCTACACCCTC.

This chain joins TRBV5-5 and TRBJ2-1, with 7 bases fitting TRBD2. V lost 0 bases, J lost 8 bases, and 2 bases stayed unmatched. Germline loops: CDR1 SGHKS, CDR2 YYEKEE (reference sequence). The CDR3 has 13 amino acids. The CDR3 region has the DNA TGTGCCAGCAGCTTGGGCGGGAGCGATGAGCAGTTCTTC. This encodes CASSLGGSDEQFF.

The V call is TRBV2, the J call TRBJ1-3; D is undetermined. Trimming pared 7 bases from V and 5 bases from J, leaving 6 bases between. CDR1 SNHLY and CDR2 FYNNEI come from the germline V gene. This CDR3 contains 11 residues. CDR3 loop: CASNGRNTIYF. The DNA of the CDR3 is TGTGCCAGCAATGGCAGAAACACCATATATTTT.

This rearrangement joins TRBV25-1 to TRBJ2-5; D possibly corresponds to TRBD2 (5 bases). This CDR3 has 15 residues. Trimming took off 1 base at V and 4 bases at J, with 13 bases between the two ends. Per the germline V gene, CDR1 is MGHDK and CDR2 is SYGVNS. DNA of the CDR3: TGTGCCAGCAGTGAATGGGAGAGGGCAGGAGAGACCCAGTACTTC. Its translation is CASSEWERAGETQYF.

This chain uses TRBV4-1 with TRBJ1-6, with a tentative D call TRBD1 (5 bases). With 6 bases removed from V and 4 bases from J, the gap between germline ends came to 13 bases. Germline V gene sequence: CDR1 MGHRA, CDR2 YSYEKL. There are 15 residues in the CDR3. The chain's CDR3 is CASSRGPRYNSPLHF. In DNA, the CDR3 is TGCGCCAGCAGTCGGGGCCCTCGGTATAATTCACCCCTCCACTTT.

The V gene is TRBV2, the J gene TRBJ2-5, with D possibly matching TRBD2 (5 bases). Looked up from germline, CDR1 is SNHLY and CDR2 is FYNNEI. This CDR3 has 14 residues. Trimming removed 6 bases from V and 3 bases from J, with 14 bases in between. CDR3: CASRGEDREETQYF. The CDR3 DNA follows: TGTGCCAGCAGGGGAGAGGACCGAGAAGAGACCCAGTACTTC. Complete variable domain (other parts from reference TRBV2 and TRBJ2-5): EPEVTQTPSHQVTQMGQEVILRCVPISNHLYFYWYRQILGQKVEFLVSFYNNEISEKSEIFDDQFSVERPDGSNFTLKIRSTKLEDSAMYFCASRGEDREETQYFGPGTRLLVL.